This record concerns one TCR beta chain sequence. What antigen it recognizes has not been identified. No quality values exist for individual bases; no much larger clone is one base distant. The donors were healthy, HIV-negative adults who had no recently reported acute infections or vaccinations. Every donor was a Caucasian adult living in Nashville, Tennessee, USA. CD4+ T cells were enriched by magnetic negative selection; naive cells were then positively selected on CD45RA, and the negative fraction formed the memory subset. Blood was obtained by leukapheresis, after which PBMCs were separated by Ficoll-Histopaque density gradient centrifugation and cryopreserved in liquid nitrogen vapor phase. Analytical flow cytometry was used to check the purity and quantity of each magnetically sorted T cell population. From each sorted fraction, genomic DNA was isolated and quantified by UV absorbance on a Nanodrop 2000c.

Sequences PRHDT (CDR1) and FYEKMQ (CDR2) are obtained from the germline V gene (reference sequence). Cut back by 5 bases and 4 bases, the V and J ends lie 15 bases apart. Inclusive of the bounding cysteine and phenylalanine, the CDR3 is 14 residues long. Only the CDR3 region is kept as DNA, spanning 42 bases read in frame from base 1. TCR CDR3 regions were amplified from genomic DNA by multiplex PCR using the deep immunoSEQ assay. Genomic DNA extracted from each cell subset was distributed evenly over all wells of several immunoSEQ 96-well plates, and each plate served as one replicate. For sorted subsets, each replicate PCR was loaded with 150 to 250 ng genomic DNA, equivalent to 30,000 or so T cell genomes. The purified libraries were quantified using a Qubit 3.0 fluorometer, sized with a Bioanalyzer 2100, and then quantified again using the KAPA Library Quantification kit. Every immunoSEQ 96-well plate was sequenced on a dedicated single-read 150-cycle Illumina NextSeq 550 flow cell. Concerning the study's data processing: Because the immunoSEQ output included only junctional sequences and no quality scores, the filtering could not be the same as the filtering used for full-length reads. To assign V/J genes and CDR3, sequences were annotated against IMGT germline references using PyIR, a Python wrapper for IgBLAST v1.9. Reads were removed for weak V/J assignments (E-value above 1e-6), missing CDR3, stop codons, out-of-frame junctions, or ambiguous translated residues. V3J clonotypes were defined as sequences sharing an identical inferred V gene, J gene, and CDR3 amino acid sequence. The percentage overlap between two repertoires was calculated by dividing the number of shared unique clonotypes by the size of the smaller repertoire. Repertoire richness was assessed with RTK rarefaction, the Chao1 estimator, and Recon v2.1 estimates of unobserved clonotypes. For all TCRbeta clonotypes obtained by the gDNA method from four donors, generation probabilities were computed with OLGA. Entries here come from immuneACCESS through TCRdb and include only in-frame sequences with V and J called. Some clones fail to appear in such tables; in the studies checked, an unresolved V gene covers under half of the shortfall, and the cause of the remainder is unknown. The D gene and trimming were derived from the DNA, and the V and J assignments and clone size from that table. Here the sample has about 1.5 million clones; around 97% occur a single time. About 1% of the sample belongs to the ten largest clones.

This entry is derived from a study of shared clonotypes between healthy human individuals (dated by TCRdb to about 2020). In the study overall: The cohort included three men and two women between 18 and 49 years of age. For each donor, CD4 naive and CD4 memory were each given three plates, CD8 naive was given two plates, and CD8 memory was given one plate. To estimate repertoire size and how much clonotypes are shared between individuals, the study performed deep sequencing of blood TCR repertoires from a handful of healthy adults. To increase sequencing depth and limit assay-specific biases, different laboratories used diverse techniques to prepare libraries and sequence TCR repertoires. Each donor's leukapheresis produced roughly between roughly 0.85 and 9 billion PBMCs. On the study overall, not on this receptor specifically: Estimated clonotype richness was generally larger for naive than for memory subsets. Higher generation probabilities were observed for clonotypes shared by all four sorted-subset donors than for non-shared clonotypes. The small number of donors limited the genetic and exposure-history diversity represented. Sampling was limited to blood, and TCR repertoires in tissue likely differ from TCR repertoires in blood. Incomplete sequencing was indicated by rarefaction of sorted-subset datasets, despite the large sequencing depth. Pairwise subsampling indicated that sequencing depth was expected to affect the degree of clonotype sharing among donors. Sharing across a few donors was observed for about 5% of naive CD4, over 3% of naive CD8, 2% to 2.5% of memory CD4, and roughly 0.43% of memory CD8 clonotypes.

The sample was naive CD4+ T cells sorted from blood. The cell subset or site label, as the study defines it: CD45RA+ positively selected. This sequence was found in a man aged 30 to 39 in good health. Recombination joined TRBV13 with TRBJ2-7; the D gene remains uncertain. The CDR3 corresponds to CASSPRDLLYEQYF. The sequenced DNA is TGTGCCAGCAGCCCTCGAGACTTACTTTACGAGCAGTACTTC.